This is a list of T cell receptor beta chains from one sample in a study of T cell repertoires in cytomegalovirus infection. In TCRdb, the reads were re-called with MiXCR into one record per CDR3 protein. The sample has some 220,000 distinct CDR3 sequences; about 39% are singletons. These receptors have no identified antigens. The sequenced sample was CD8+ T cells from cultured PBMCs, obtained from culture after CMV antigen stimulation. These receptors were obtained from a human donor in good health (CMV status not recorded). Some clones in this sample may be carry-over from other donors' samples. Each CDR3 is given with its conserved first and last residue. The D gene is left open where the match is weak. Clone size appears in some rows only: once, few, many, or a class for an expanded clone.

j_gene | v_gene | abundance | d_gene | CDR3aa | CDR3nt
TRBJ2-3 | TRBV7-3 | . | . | CASSQGRSRTDTQYF | TGTGCCAGCAGCCAGGGGCGGAGCCGCACAGATACGCAGTATTTT
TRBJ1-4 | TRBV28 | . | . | CASSPGVGGEKLFF | TGTGCCAGCAGTCCCGGGGTTGGCGGCGAAAAACTGTTTTTT
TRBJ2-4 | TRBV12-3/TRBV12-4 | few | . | CASSSQPQGIQYF | TGTGCCAGCAGTTCGCAGCCTCAAGGCATTCAGTACTTC
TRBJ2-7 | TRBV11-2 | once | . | CASKEGSSYEQYF | TGTGCCAGCAAGGAAGGGTCCTCCTACGAGCAGTACTTC
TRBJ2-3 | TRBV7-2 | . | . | CASSSPAVGTDTQYF | TGTGCCAGCAGCAGCCCGGCGGTGGGCACAGATACGCAGTATTTT
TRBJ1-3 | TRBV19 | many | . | CASSLRLLSGNTIYF | TGTGCCAGTAGTCTGAGACTCCTATCAGGGAACACCATATATTTT
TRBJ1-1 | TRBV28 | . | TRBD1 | CASSLWGQGGNTEAFF | TGTGCCAGCAGTCTATGGGGACAGGGAGGGAACACTGAAGCTTTCTTT
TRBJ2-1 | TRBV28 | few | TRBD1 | CASSLGTGGLNEQFF | TGTGCCAGCAGTTTGGGGACAGGGGGCCTGAATGAGCAGTTCTTC
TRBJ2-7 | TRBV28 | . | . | CASSLPPDSPSYEQYF | TGTGCCAGCAGTTTACCCCCTGACAGTCCCTCCTACGAGCAGTACTTC
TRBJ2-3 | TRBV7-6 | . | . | CASSLALIPVDTKYF | TGTGCCAGCAGCTTAGCTTTAATTCCCGTAGATACGAAGTATTTT
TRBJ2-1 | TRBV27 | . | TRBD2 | CASSSGTSGIEQFF | TGTGCCAGCAGTTCCGGGACTAGCGGGATCGAGCAGTTCTTC
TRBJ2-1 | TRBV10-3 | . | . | CAITARGFDNEQFF | TGTGCCATCACCGCCCGGGGGTTTGACAATGAGCAGTTCTTC
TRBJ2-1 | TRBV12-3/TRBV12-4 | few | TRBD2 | CASSGTGTKKSAEQFF | TGTGCCAGCAGTGGGACCGGGACTAAAAAGAGCGCCGAGCAGTTCTTC
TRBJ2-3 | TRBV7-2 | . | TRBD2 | CASSPRLAQGTDTQYF | TGTGCCAGCAGTCCTCGACTAGCCCAGGGCACAGATACGCAGTATTTT
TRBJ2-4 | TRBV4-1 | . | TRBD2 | CASSQGLAGLGDIQYF | TGCGCCAGCAGCCAAGGACTAGCGGGATTGGGGGACATTCAGTACTTC
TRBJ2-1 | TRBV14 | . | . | CASRPTGLGFYNEQFF | TGTGCCAGCAGACCAACAGGGCTTGGGTTTTACAATGAGCAGTTCTTC
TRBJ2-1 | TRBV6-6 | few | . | CASSSRDSSSYNEQFF | TGTGCCAGCAGTTCCCGGGACTCCAGCTCCTACAATGAGCAGTTCTTC
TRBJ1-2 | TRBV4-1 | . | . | CASNAGSNGYTF | TGCGCCAGCAACGCAGGCTCAAATGGCTACACCTTC
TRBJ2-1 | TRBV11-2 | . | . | CASSLQVSTEQFF | TGTGCCAGCAGCTTGCAGGTGTCCACTGAGCAGTTCTTC
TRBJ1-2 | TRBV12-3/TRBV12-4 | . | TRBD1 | CASSFSRGGPNYGYTF | TGTGCCAGCAGTTTTTCCAGGGGGGGGCCTAACTATGGCTACACCTTC
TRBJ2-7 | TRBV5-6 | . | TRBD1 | CASSRDSTSGQYF | TGTGCCAGCAGCCGGGACAGTACCTCAGGGCAGTACTTC
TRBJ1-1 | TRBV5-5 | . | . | CASSSASETSRSKAFF | TGTGCCAGCAGCTCGGCGTCGGAGACTTCACGTTCCAAGGCTTTCTTT
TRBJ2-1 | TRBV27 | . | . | CSSSLGHRRDEQFF | TGTTCAAGCAGCCTCGGACACCGCAGGGATGAGCAGTTCTTC
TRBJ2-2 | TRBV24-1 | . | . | CATSDRGRGAGELFF | TGTGCCACCAGTGACCGGGGGCGCGGGGCCGGGGAGCTGTTTTTT
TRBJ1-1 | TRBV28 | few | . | CASSYFDGEAFF | TGTGCCAGCAGTTACTTCGACGGTGAAGCTTTCTTT
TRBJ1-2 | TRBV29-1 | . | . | CSVEDRKAHYGYTF | TGCAGCGTTGAAGATCGAAAAGCCCACTATGGCTACACCTTC
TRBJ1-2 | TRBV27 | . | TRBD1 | CASSRGYRQGLNYGYTF | TGTGCCAGCAGCCGTGGGTATCGACAGGGTCTCAACTATGGCTACACCTTC
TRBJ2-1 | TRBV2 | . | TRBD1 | CASSAQGSSYNEQFF | TGTGCCAGCAGTGCACAGGGGAGCTCCTACAATGAGCAGTTCTTC
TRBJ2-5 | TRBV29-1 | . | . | CSVRPPHLRETQYF | TGCAGCGTTCGGCCCCCCCATCTCCGGGAGACCCAGTACTTC
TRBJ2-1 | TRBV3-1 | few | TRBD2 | CASSQPSILAGEGRFLGYNEQFF | TGTGCCAGCAGCCAACCTTCTATCTTAGCGGGAGAGGGAAGATTTTTGGGCTACAATGAGCAGTTCTTC
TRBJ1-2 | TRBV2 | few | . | CASSETANYGYTF | TGTGCCAGCAGTGAGACAGCTAACTATGGCTACACCTTC
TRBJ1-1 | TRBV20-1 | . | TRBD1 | CSARTGGTPRGTEAFF | TGCAGTGCTCGGACAGGGGGCACTCCTCGCGGCACTGAAGCTTTCTTT
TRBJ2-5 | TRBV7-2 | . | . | CASSLKGADHQETQYF | TGTGCCAGCAGCTTAAAAGGGGCAGACCACCAAGAGACCCAGTACTTC
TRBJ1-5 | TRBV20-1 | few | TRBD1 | CSARPTRDRGPHSNQPQHF | TGCAGTGCCAGACCTACTCGGGACAGGGGGCCACATAGCAATCAGCCCCAGCATTTT
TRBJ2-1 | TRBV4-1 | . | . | CASSHLTREQFF | TGCGCCAGCAGCCATCTCACTCGGGAGCAGTTCTTC
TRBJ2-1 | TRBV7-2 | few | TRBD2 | CASSPWERGGENEQFF | TGTGCCAGCAGCCCCTGGGAGCGGGGGGGCGAAAATGAGCAGTTCTTC
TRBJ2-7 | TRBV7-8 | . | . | CASSLPPGGPYEQYF | TGTGCCAGCAGCTTACCCCCGGGGGGCCCCTACGAGCAGTACTTC
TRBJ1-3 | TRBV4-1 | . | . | CASSQDRGPGNTIYF | TGCGCCAGCAGCCAAGACAGGGGTCCAGGAAACACCATATATTTT
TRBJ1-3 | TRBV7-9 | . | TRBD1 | CASSQGQKVGNTIYF | TGTGCCAGCAGCCAGGGACAGAAAGTTGGAAACACCATATATTTT
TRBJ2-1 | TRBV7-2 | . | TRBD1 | CASSLRQGAYNEQFF | TGTGCCAGCAGCTTAAGACAGGGTGCATACAATGAGCAGTTCTTC
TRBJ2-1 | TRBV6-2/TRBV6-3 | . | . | CASSTPRGQRYNEQFF | TGTGCCAGCAGTACCCCTCGGGGGCAAAGATACAATGAGCAGTTCTTC
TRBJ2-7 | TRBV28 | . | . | CASSPLGTWYEQYF | TGTGCCAGCAGTCCCCTCGGGACTTGGTACGAGCAGTACTTC
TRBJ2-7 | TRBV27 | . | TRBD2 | CASSFGLAYEQYF | TGTGCCAGCAGTTTTGGACTAGCTTACGAGCAGTACTTC
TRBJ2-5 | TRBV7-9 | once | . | CASSLAGHAETQYF | TGTGCCAGCAGCTTAGCGGGCCACGCCGAGACCCAGTACTTC
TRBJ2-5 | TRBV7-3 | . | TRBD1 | CASSFWPGGGSGTETQYF | TGTGCCAGCAGCTTTTGGCCAGGGGGCGGTTCGGGGACAGAGACCCAGTACTTC
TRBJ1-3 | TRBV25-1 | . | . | CASSERDSRGNTIYF | TGTGCCAGCAGTGAAAGAGACTCCCGAGGAAACACCATATATTTT